This T cell receptor beta chain was recovered during a study of blood T cell repertoires in COVID-19 (TCRdb year 2020). Context from the whole study: Samples covering the acute and convalescent phases of COVID-19 were provided by collaborators in the United States, Italy and Spain. Samples were obtained from the ongoing ImmuneRACE study (first 160 participants) and from approximately 1,200 subjects provided by 6 global collaborators. The repertoires were made available in a free public database intended to serve as a resource for research on the immune response to SARS-CoV-2. The dataset comprised deeply sampled blood TCRbeta repertoires from subjects exposed to, actively infected with, or recovered from COVID-19. Where available, HLA class I and class II types were taken from metadata supplied by the sample provider and were not determined by assay-based typing. Nearly every sample came with metadata listing a de-identified subject ID, COVID-19 status, age in years and sex. The prospective study material was composed of cDNA or gDNA derived from T cells, B-cell-depleted T cells, or PBMCs. The full study reports these points: How much clinical and demographic metadata was included differed by source and by participant, and the metadata was provided uncurated.

The CDR3 has 16 amino acids, counting the end cysteine and phenylalanine. Of the read, only the CDR3 DNA is kept; its 48 bases are in frame from base 1. As encoded in the germline V gene, CDR1 is MDHEN while CDR2 is SYDVKM. V and J are truncated by 6 bases and 3 bases respectively, leaving an intervening sequence of 18 bases. This clone was detected a few times. It lacks a known antigen. Per-base quality was not reported, and no clone a single base away is much larger than it. The immunoSEQ Assay, a bias-controlled multiplex PCR, was used to amplify TCRbeta CDR3 regions from genomic DNA. The authors' pipeline ran thus. Within the assay, amplification of reference gene primers was used to estimate how many nucleated cells each sample contained. To quantify the absolute abundance of each unique TCRbeta CDR3 rearrangement, sequence reads were collapsed and filtered. For each sample, productive Simpson clonality was calculated as the square root of Simpson's diversity index across productive rearrangements. TCRdb obtained this table from immuneACCESS and retained in-frame rearrangements with V and J assigned. These tables miss some clones; where compared with another copy, unresolved V genes account for less than half of the shortfall, and the remainder is unexplained. D and trimming were read from the DNA, whereas the V and J calls and clone size are those reported in that table. The sample table contains approximately 38,000 clones; only one count was recorded for about 86% of them. Of the sample, 20% to 30% is held by the ten largest clones.

The collaborating institutions used their own protocols to collect whole blood in K2EDTA tubes. Collaborator samples were shipped for TCRbeta analysis as frozen whole blood, isolated PBMCs, or DNA extracted from either sample type. The V and J genes are TRBV28 and TRBJ1-5; the best D guess is TRBD1, with 5 bases matching. Sequencing was carried out using peripheral blood. This receptor was obtained from a human donor with acute or convalescent COVID-19. The donor label of this sample is uncertain. Here is the DNA: TGTGCCAGCAGCCCTCGCGAGGAGGGGAACAATCAGCCCCAGCATTTT. Its protein product is CASSPREEGNNQPQHF.